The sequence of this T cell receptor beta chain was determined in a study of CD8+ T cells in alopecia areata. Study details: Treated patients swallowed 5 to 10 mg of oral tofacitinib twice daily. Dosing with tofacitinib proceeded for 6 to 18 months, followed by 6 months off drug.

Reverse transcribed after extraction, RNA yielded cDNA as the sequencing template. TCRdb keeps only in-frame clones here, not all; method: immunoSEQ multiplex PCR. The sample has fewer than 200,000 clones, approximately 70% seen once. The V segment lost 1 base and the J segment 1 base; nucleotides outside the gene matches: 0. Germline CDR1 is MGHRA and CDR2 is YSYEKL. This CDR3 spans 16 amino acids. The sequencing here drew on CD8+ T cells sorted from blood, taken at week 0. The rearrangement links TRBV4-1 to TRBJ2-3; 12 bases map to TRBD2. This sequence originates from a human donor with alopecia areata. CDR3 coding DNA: TGCGCCAGCAGCCAAGCTAGCGGGGGGGGCACAGATACGCAGTATTTT. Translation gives CASSQASGGGTDTQYF.